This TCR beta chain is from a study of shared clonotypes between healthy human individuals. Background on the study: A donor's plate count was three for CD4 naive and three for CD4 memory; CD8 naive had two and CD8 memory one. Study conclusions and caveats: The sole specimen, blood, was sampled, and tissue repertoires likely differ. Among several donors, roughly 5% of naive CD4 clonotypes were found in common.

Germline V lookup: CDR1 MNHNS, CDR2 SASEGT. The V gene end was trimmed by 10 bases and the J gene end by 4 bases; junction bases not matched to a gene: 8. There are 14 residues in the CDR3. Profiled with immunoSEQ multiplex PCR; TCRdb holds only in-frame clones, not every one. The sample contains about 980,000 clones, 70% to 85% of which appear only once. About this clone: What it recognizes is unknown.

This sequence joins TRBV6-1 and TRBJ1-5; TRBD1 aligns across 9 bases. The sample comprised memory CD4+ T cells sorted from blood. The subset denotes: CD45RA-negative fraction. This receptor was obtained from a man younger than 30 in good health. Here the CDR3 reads CATSYRGQNQPQHF. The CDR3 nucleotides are TGTGCCACTTCCTACAGGGGGCAGAATCAGCCCCAGCATTTT.